This T cell receptor beta chain was recovered during a study of cytomegalovirus exposure and HLA in healthy donors. Whole-study findings and limits: A later analysis reportedly found that, within productive TCRs, an Asian-associated ancestry cluster had fewer N-insertions than the mean observed across the approximately 670 donors. As confirmed in vitro, three CMV-associated chains were specific for CMV antigens. According to the study, 180 or so TCR beta chains were cytomegalovirus-associated.

Per the germline V gene, CDR1 is SGHKS and CDR2 is YYEKEE (reference sequence). Trimming pared 4 bases from V and 0 bases from J, leaving 13 bases between. CDR3 length: 15 amino acids. This clone was detected a few times. The antigen remains undetermined. With 60 Vbeta and 13 Jbeta primers, the PCR was carried out. Clones were read by immunoSEQ multiplex PCR, and TCRdb kept only the in-frame ones, dropping some. This table holds about 210,000 clones, around four fifths found once. The sequencing sample was made of PBMCs. The V and J genes are TRBV5-5 and TRBJ1-2; D is uncertain. The source of this sequence is a man aged 40-50 years in good health and CMV-seropositive. The CDR3, as DNA: TGTGCCAGCAGCCTGATTTGGCCAGCTAACTATGGCTACACCTTC. Amino acids: CASSLIWPANYGYTF. Using reference TRBV5-5 and TRBJ1-2 for the parts outside the CDR3, the full variable domain is DAGVTQSPTHLIKTRGQQVTLRCSPISGHKSVSWYQQVLGQGPQFIFQYYEKEERGRGNFPDRFSARQFPNYSSELNVNALLLGDSALYLCASSLIWPANYGYTFGSGTRLTVV.